Listed here are 22 T cell receptor beta chains from one sample, sequenced in a study of tumor-infiltrating lymphocytes in primary liver carcinoma. They got blood RNA out of unsorted whole blood and also pulled out germline DNA. The authors made TCR beta cDNA from around 500 ng total RNA with a constant-region primer. ARM-PCR, slightly modified, supplied the TCR beta libraries through three nested multiplex PCR rounds. TRBV1-TRBV30 forward primers and a C-beta reverse primer were used in the first two PCR rounds, which each ran for approximately 9 cycles. TCRdb reprocessed the multiplex PCR reads via MiXCR and lists one record per CDR3 protein. Of about 180,000 distinct CDR3 sequences listed, less than 65% are singletons. Sequenced input: peripheral blood. The receptors were gathered from a man aged 40-49 years with primary liver carcinoma and hepatitis B virus infection.

This clonotype was found a few times. The J gene is TRBJ2-3, the V gene TRBV12-3 or TRBV12-4, with a weak D call TRBD2 (7 bases). This CDR3 is built from 17 residues. Trimming shortened V by 9 bases and J by 1 base, and 23 bases separated the two germline ends. This CDR3 reads CASLRGGTGLRTDTQYF. For the CDR3, the DNA is TGTGCCAGTCTGAGGGGGGGGACCGGACTACGCACAGATACGCAGTATTTT.

In its sample, this clonotype was seen once. This rearrangement joins TRBV11-2 to TRBJ1-1; D ambiguous. Germline V gives CDR1 SGHAT, CDR2 FQNNGV. This CDR3 region has 14 residues. V lost 7 bases, J lost 1 base, and 13 bases lay in between. CDR3 region: CASKASRSNTEAFF. The CDR3 bases are TGTGCCAGCAAAGCGAGCAGGTCGAACACTGAAGCTTTCTTT.

In this sample, this clonotype turned up a few times. The chain has TRBV6-5 and TRBJ2-3; D ambiguous. This CDR3 is 11 amino acids long. V was pared by 5 bases and J by 7 bases, with 7 bases between. Germline CDR1 MNHEY, CDR2 SVGAGI. The CDR3 nucleotides are TGTGCCAGCAGTCCCCTACATACGCAGTATTTT. It specifies CASSPLHTQYF.

Comment on this clonotype: A junction boundary mismatches the germline segment, possibly from a read error. V and J are TRBV6-2 or TRBV6-3 and TRBJ1-1; 9 bases line up with TRBD1. Germline V gives CDR1 MNHEY, CDR2 SVGEGT. The CDR3 contains 15 residues. CDR3 coding DNA: TGTGCCAGCAGCCTCCTCGGGACAGGGAACACTGAAGCTTTGTTT. Its protein product is CASSLLGTGNTEALF.

The rearrangement uses TRBV7-8 and TRBJ1-1, with TRBD1 matching 9 bases. From germline, CDR1 is SGHVS and CDR2 FQNEAQ. This CDR3 spans 15 amino acids. V lost 7 bases, J lost 8 bases, and 14 bases stayed unmatched. CDR3 DNA sequence: TGTGCCAGCATCCTAGGGGCTACAGGGGGCGCGGAAGCTTTCTTT. This codes for CASILGATGGAEAFF.

The chain uses TRBV27 and TRBJ2-2; D remains ambiguous. Trimming removed 11 bases at V and 1 base at J, with 8 bases between. Germline V gene lookup returns CDR1 MNHEY and CDR2 SMNVEV (reference sequence). This CDR3 region has 12 residues. The CDR3 reads CAGGLNTGELFF. The CDR3 DNA reads as TGTGCCGGCGGTTTGAACACCGGGGAGCTGTTTTTT.

CDR3 in DNA: TGTGCCTCCGGAGAGGATGAAGCTTTCTTT. It encodes CASGEDEAFF. The V and J genes are TRBV6-2 or TRBV6-3 and TRBJ1-1; no reliable D call. Germline loops: CDR1 MNHEY, CDR2 SVGEGT. The CDR3 has 10 residues. V was cut by 11 bases and J by 7 bases, with 11 bases left in between.

The rearrangement uses TRBV11-1 and TRBJ2-5; 9 bases are a match to TRBD1. Germline CDR1 SGHAT, CDR2 FQDESV (reference sequence). V was pared by 5 bases and J by 4 bases, with 5 bases of the junction left unmatched. The CDR3 extends over 14 amino acids. As DNA, the CDR3 is TGTGCCAGCAGCGCGAGGACAGGGGTAGAGACCCAGTACTTC. Protein: CASSARTGVETQYF.

The rearrangement uses TRBV12-3 or TRBV12-4 and TRBJ2-1; D call uncertain. The CDR3 runs to 15 residues. V shed 4 bases and J shed 0 bases, with 10 bases lying between them. In nucleotides, the CDR3 is TGTGCCAGCAGTTCCTTTCAGAGCTCCTACAATGAGCAGTTCTTC. Amino acid sequence: CASSSFQSSYNEQFF.

This chain connects TRBV29-1 to TRBJ2-1; 7 positions agree with TRBD1. With V trimmed by 4 bases and J by 10 bases, 13 bases remained unmatched. CDR3 length: 14 residues. Germline V lookup: CDR1 SQVTM, CDR2 ANQGSEA. The CDR3 DNA is TGCAGCGTTGCGACAGGGAGAAGGACCTACGAGCAGTTCTTC. Translation gives CSVATGRRTYEQFF.

A remark on this clonotype: It may be a read error: a sequence one base away is much more abundant. Here the CDR3 DNA reads TGCGCCAGCAGCCACCGGGACAGGGACCCCGGGGAGCTGCTTTTT. It codes for CASSHRDRDPGELLF. This chain uses TRBV4-1 with TRBJ2-2; 9 bases map to TRBD1. The CDR3 has 15 residues. The V gene's germline CDR1 is MGHRA and CDR2 YSYEKL.

This clonotype was counted ten times or more. V is TRBV6-2 or TRBV6-3 and J is TRBJ2-2, with a possible D match to TRBD2 (6 bases). The CDR3 spans 14 residues. The germline V gene has CDR1 MNHEY and CDR2 SVGEGT. Trimming removed 2 bases at V and 5 bases at J, with 9 bases between. The chain's CDR3 is CASSYRGGTGELFF. The DNA of the CDR3 is TGTGCCAGCAGTTACAGGGGAGGTACCGGGGAGCTGTTTTTT.

In its sample, this clonotype was seen many times. The rearrangement links TRBV11-2 to TRBJ1-6, with TRBD1 as a possible D gene (5 bases). Between the trimmed V and J ends, which lost 5 bases and 7 bases, there was a span of 12 bases. The CDR3 consists of 14 residues. Germline V gene sequence: CDR1 SGHAT, CDR2 FQNNGV. For the CDR3, the DNA is TGTGCCAGCAGCGGGACGGGAGGGAATTCACCCCTCCACTTT. Protein: CASSGTGGNSPLHF.

This chain uses TRBV29-1 with TRBJ2-1; D is ambiguous. Trimming pared 4 bases from V and 8 bases from J, leaving 6 bases between. The CDR3 has 10 residues. Germline assignment: CDR1 SQVTM and CDR2 ANQGSEA. Here the CDR3 reads CSVGEDEQFF. CDR3 in DNA: TGCAGCGTTGGGGAAGATGAGCAGTTCTTC.

About this clonotype: Just one base apart from a much larger clone, this may be a read error. The chain is built from TRBV29-1 and TRBJ2-5, with 7 nucleotides matching TRBD1. V lost 8 bases, J lost 7 bases, and 10 bases stayed unmatched. Germline lookup yields CDR1 SQVTM and CDR2 ANQGSEA. The CDR3 has 12 residues. This CDR3 is CSIENRGGTQYF. The CDR3 nucleotides are TGCAGCATAGAAAACAGGGGTGGGACCCAGTACTTC.

This clonotype was recorded once. The V call is TRBV12-3 or TRBV12-4, the J call TRBJ1-5; D is ambiguous. This CDR3 spans 14 amino acids. Trimming cost V 2 bases and J 1 base, with 6 bases left between them. The CDR3 sequence: CASSLRGSNQPQHF. The CDR3 nucleotides read TGTGCCAGCAGTTTACGGGGAAGCAATCAGCCCCAGCATTTT.

This chain links TRBV13 with TRBJ1-1; D might be TRBD1 (5 bases). Deletions cut 1 base from V and 11 bases from J, with 17 bases between. CDR1 is PRHDT and CDR2 is FYEKMQ in the germline V gene (reference sequence). The CDR3 totals 14 residues. The CDR3 reads CASSLVPGGEPAFF. The CDR3 nucleotides read TGTGCCAGCAGCTTAGTGCCCGGGGGGGAACCGGCTTTCTTT.

This clonotype was detected a few times. An end of the junction does not agree with germline; a read error may underlie this. The chain carries TRBV11-2 and TRBJ2-2; D is perhaps TRBD2 (5 bases). This CDR3 has 14 residues. The germline V gene encodes CDR1 SGHAT and CDR2 FQNNGV. The CDR3: CASSLVGNTGEPFF. In DNA form, the CDR3 reads TGTGCCAGCAGCTTAGTAGGGAACACCGGGGAGCCGTTTTTT.

A note on this clonotype: The junction departs from germline at one end; a sequencing error may be responsible. The chain joins TRBV11-2 to TRBJ2-1, with 8 positions matching TRBD1. The CDR3 extends over 13 amino acids. Germline CDR1 SGHAT, CDR2 FQNNGV. The CDR3 region has the DNA TGTGCCAGCAGCTCAAGACAGGGGAATGAACAGTTCTTC. Protein: CASSSRQGNEQFF. The full variable domain, in which reference TRBV11-2 and TRBJ2-1 provide the parts outside the CDR3, is EAGVAQSPRYKIIEKRQSVAFWCNPISGHATLYWYQQILGQGPKLLIQFQNNGVVDDSQLPKDRFSAERLKGVDSTLKIQPAKLEDSAVYLCASSSRQGNEQFFGPGTRLTVL.

The rearrangement links TRBV30 to TRBJ1-1; D ambiguous. The CDR3 has 13 residues. CDR1 and CDR2 (germline): GTSNPN, SVGIG (reference sequence). The V end lost 1 base, the J end lost 0 bases, and 6 bases lay between the germline ends. The CDR3 region is CAWSAMMNTEAFF. The CDR3 DNA is TGTGCCTGGAGTGCGATGATGAACACTGAAGCTTTCTTT.

In regard to this clonotype: At one end the junction does not follow the germline gene, possibly because of a read error. The rearrangement joins TRBV5-5 to TRBJ2-1; D is uncertain. The CDR3 consists of 14 residues. Germline CDR1 and CDR2: SGHKS and YYEKEE (reference sequence). The CDR3 DNA sequence: TGTGCCAGCAGCTTAACGGGTCTATACAATGATCAGTTCTTC. Translating gives CASSLTGLYNDQFF.

The chain employs TRBV28 and TRBJ2-5; D not certain. Germline V gene lookup returns CDR1 MDHEN and CDR2 SYDVKM. Trimming pared 5 bases from V and 3 bases from J, leaving 10 bases between. This CDR3 has 13 residues. The CDR3 here is CASSPALEETQYF. CDR3 bases: TGTGCCAGCAGTCCCGCGTTGGAAGAGACCCAGTACTTC.